These T cell receptor beta chains were read from a single sample in a study of T cells after yellow fever vaccination. TCRdb re-called the 5' RACE reads through MiXCR, storing one row per CDR3 protein. The table has hundreds of thousands of distinct CDR3 sequences, around 8.6% seen once; the top ten hold 3% to 4%. The sequencing here drew on CD4+ T cells sorted from PBMCs, taken 5 days after the yellow fever booster vaccination. The receptor source for this set is a man younger than 30 who received the YFV17D yellow fever vaccine. Both conserved end residues are part of each CDR3. A D gene is named only where the DNA matches it firmly. The listing skips clone size in some rows; elsewhere it reads once, few, many or a size class.

TRBJ2-5	TRBV12-3/TRBV12-4	NA	NA	CASSLSYREETQYF	TGTGCCAGCAGTTTAAGTTACAGGGAAGAGACCCAGTACTTC
TRBJ2-6	TRBV10-2	NA	NA	CASSGGDGGRGSGANVLTF	TGCGCCAGCAGTGGAGGGGATGGGGGGCGCGGTTCTGGGGCCAACGTCCTGACTTTC
TRBJ1-2	TRBV28	NA	NA	CASSLDGGNYGYTF	TGTGCCAGCAGTCTAGACGGGGGTAACTATGGCTACACCTTC
TRBJ1-5	TRBV4-1	NA	few	CASSQGKINQPQHF	TGCGCCAGCAGCCAAGGGAAAATAAATCAGCCCCAGCATTTT
TRBJ1-5	TRBV3-1	TRBD1	NA	CASSQEHTGVGNQPQHF	TGTGCCAGCAGCCAAGAACACACAGGGGTTGGCAATCAGCCCCAGCATTTT
TRBJ1-2	TRBV20-1	NA	NA	CSARDSGDGYTF	TGCAGTGCTAGAGACTCAGGGGACGGCTACACCTTC
TRBJ1-5	TRBV28	NA	NA	CASSLGGGSNQPQHF	TGTGCCAGCAGTTTAGGAGGTGGAAGCAATCAGCCCCAGCATTTT
TRBJ1-6	TRBV4-3	NA	NA	CASSQVSGRFSPLHF	TGCGCCAGCAGCCAAGTATCAGGGAGGTTTTCACCCCTCCACTTT
TRBJ2-3	TRBV5-1	TRBD2	many	CASSFLGTSGGTQYF	TGCGCCAGCAGCTTCCTCGGGACTAGCGGGGGTACGCAGTATTTT
TRBJ2-2	TRBV18	TRBD2	few	CASSPLAGMNTGELFF	TGTGCCAGCTCACCTCTAGCGGGGATGAACACCGGGGAGCTGTTTTTT
TRBJ2-1	TRBV5-1	NA	few	CASSLTGPTYNEQFF	TGCGCCAGCAGCTTAACAGGGCCCACCTACAATGAGCAGTTCTTC
TRBJ1-3	TRBV5-1	NA	NA	CASSLGAAYSGNTIYF	TGCGCCAGCAGCTTGGGGGCAGCGTACTCTGGAAACACCATATATTTT
TRBJ1-6	TRBV4-3	NA	NA	CASSSTANNSPLHF	TGCGCCAGCAGCTCTACAGCCAATAATTCACCCCTCCACTTT
TRBJ2-5	TRBV9	NA	NA	CASSVDWTGPLGETQYF	TGTGCCAGCAGCGTAGACTGGACCGGGCCCCTCGGAGAGACCCAGTACTTC
TRBJ2-7	TRBV9	NA	NA	CASSVGERYEQYF	TGTGCCAGCAGCGTAGGGGAGCGCTACGAGCAGTACTTC
TRBJ1-5	TRBV12-3/TRBV12-4	NA	few	CASSRPSGEPQHF	TGTGCCAGCAGTAGGCCCTCAGGGGAGCCCCAGCATTTT
TRBJ2-3	TRBV9	TRBD2	few	CASSVTSGGGPGDTQYF	TGTGCCAGCAGCGTGACTAGCGGCGGGGGCCCGGGAGATACGCAGTATTTT
TRBJ1-1	TRBV7-3	NA	NA	CASSLWSGNRNTEAFF	TGTGCCAGCAGCCTCTGGTCGGGGAACAGGAACACTGAAGCTTTCTTT
TRBJ1-2	TRBV28	NA	NA	CASSWRRVGDGYTF	TGTGCCAGCAGTTGGAGAAGGGTAGGCGATGGCTACACCTTC
TRBJ2-2	TRBV7-7	NA	NA	CASSLARNPKAGELFF	TGTGCTAGCAGCTTAGCTCGGAACCCAAAGGCCGGGGAGCTGTTTTTT
TRBJ1-3	TRBV7-2	NA	few	CASSLRAASSGNTIYF	TGTGCCAGCAGCTTAAGAGCCGCCAGCTCTGGAAACACCATATATTTT
TRBJ2-3	TRBV5-5	TRBD2	few	CASTLTEPGLPTF	TGTGCCAGCACCCTTACGGAACCGGGACTACCAACTTTT
TRBJ1-5	TRBV6-2/TRBV6-3	TRBD1	many	CASRILQGGNQPQHF	TGTGCCAGCAGGATTCTTCAGGGGGGCAATCAGCCCCAGCATTTT
TRBJ2-5	TRBV28	NA	few	CASRASTTTQYF	TGTGCCAGCAGAGCGAGCACTACGACCCAGTACTTC
TRBJ2-2	TRBV7-2	TRBD2	few	CASSLTRTSAGELFF	TGTGCCAGCAGCCTCACGCGGACTAGCGCCGGGGAGCTGTTTTTT
TRBJ1-1	TRBV5-4	NA	few	CASSLDRSSWAEAFF	TGTGCCAGCAGCTTGGACAGGTCGTCTTGGGCTGAAGCTTTCTTT
TRBJ1-3	TRBV6-5	NA	few	CASSSGRSSGNTIYF	TGTGCCAGCAGTTCGGGGCGGAGCTCTGGAAACACCATATATTTT
TRBJ1-2	TRBV14	NA	NA	CASSQDRGYHGYTF	TGTGCCAGCAGCCAAGATAGAGGGTATCATGGCTACACCTTC
TRBJ2-2	TRBV7-3	NA	few	CASSKDQGFGELFF	TGTGCCAGCAGCAAGGACCAGGGGTTCGGGGAGCTGTTTTTT
TRBJ2-3	TRBV6-5	NA	many	CASSPLFTDTQYF	TGTGCCAGCAGTCCCCTCTTCACAGATACGCAGTATTTT
TRBJ1-1	TRBV14	NA	few	CASNRFPGTEAFF	TGTGCCAGCAACCGATTCCCCGGGACTGAAGCTTTCTTT
TRBJ2-1	TRBV12-3/TRBV12-4	NA	many	CASSLARVWRRNEQFF	TGTGCCAGCAGTTTAGCTCGGGTTTGGAGGAGGAATGAGCAGTTCTTC
TRBJ1-3	TRBV6-5	TRBD1	NA	CASSYLDRADTIYF	TGTGCCAGCAGTTACCTCGACAGGGCCGACACCATATATTTT
TRBJ2-2	TRBV5-5	NA	few	CASSPLSPAGELFF	TGTGCCAGCAGCCCACTCTCCCCGGCCGGGGAGCTGTTTTTT
TRBJ2-7	TRBV4-2	TRBD2	few	CASSQSLTSGGYYEQYF	TGTGCCAGCAGCCAATCGCTAACTAGCGGGGGTTACTACGAGCAGTACTTC
TRBJ1-2	TRBV12-3/TRBV12-4	TRBD1	NA	CASSVGDRVLYGYTF	TGTGCCAGCAGTGTGGGGGACAGGGTGCTATATGGCTACACCTTC
TRBJ2-7	TRBV10-3	NA	few	CAISGLAEQYF	TGTGCCATCAGTGGGCTAGCGGAGCAGTACTTC
TRBJ2-5	TRBV11-2	NA	NA	CASSLFRRAQETQYF	TGTGCCAGCAGCTTATTTCGGAGAGCCCAAGAGACCCAGTACTTC
TRBJ1-4	TRBV12-3/TRBV12-4	TRBD1	few	CASSWGQGQTEKLFF	TGTGCCAGCAGTTGGGGACAGGGGCAGACGGAAAAACTGTTTTTT
TRBJ2-2	TRBV11-3	NA	few	CASSLQQGTGELFF	TGTGCCAGCAGCTTACAACAGGGAACCGGGGAGCTGTTTTTT
TRBJ1-2	TRBV12-3/TRBV12-4	NA	few	CASSSSTGDYGYTF	NA
TRBJ1-4	TRBV11-2	TRBD1	once	CASSDPGQGYEKLFF	TGTGCCAGCAGCGATCCGGGACAGGGTTATGAAAAACTGTTTTTT
TRBJ2-1	TRBV14	TRBD2	few	CASSQLTSGYNEQFF	TGTGCCAGCAGCCAATTAACTAGCGGATACAATGAGCAGTTCTTC
TRBJ2-5	TRBV7-9	NA	many	CASSISQTQYF	TGTGCCAGCAGCATCTCACAGACCCAGTACTTC
TRBJ2-5	TRBV24-1	NA	few	CATSDSRGLQETQYF	TGTGCCACCAGTGATTCCCGGGGGCTTCAAGAGACCCAGTACTTC